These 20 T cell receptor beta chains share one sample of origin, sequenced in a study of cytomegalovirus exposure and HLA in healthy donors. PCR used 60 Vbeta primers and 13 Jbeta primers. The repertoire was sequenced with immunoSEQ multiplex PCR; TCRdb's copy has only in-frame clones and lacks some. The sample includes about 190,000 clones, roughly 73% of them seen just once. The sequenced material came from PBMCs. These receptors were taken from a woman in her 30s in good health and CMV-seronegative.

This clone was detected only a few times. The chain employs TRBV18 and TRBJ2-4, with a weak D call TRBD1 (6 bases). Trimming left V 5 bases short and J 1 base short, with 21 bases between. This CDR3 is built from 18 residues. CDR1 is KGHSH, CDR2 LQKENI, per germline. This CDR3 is CASSEGQGPFSAKNIQYF. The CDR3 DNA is TGTGCCAGCTCAGAGGGGCAGGGGCCCTTCTCGGCCAAAAACATTCAGTACTTC.

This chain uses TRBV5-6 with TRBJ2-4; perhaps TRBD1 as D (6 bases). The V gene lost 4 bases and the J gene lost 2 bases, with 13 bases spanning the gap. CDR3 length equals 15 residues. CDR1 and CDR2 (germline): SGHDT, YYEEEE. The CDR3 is CASSTLTGPKNIQYF. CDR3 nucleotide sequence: TGTGCCAGCAGCACCCTTACAGGGCCCAAAAACATTCAGTACTTC.

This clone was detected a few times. CDR3 in DNA: TGTGCCAGTAGTACAGGAGGGCTGGCTACGCAGTATTTT. As protein: CASSTGGLATQYF. The V and J genes are TRBV19 and TRBJ2-3, with D possibly TRBD2 on 6 matching bases. CDR3 size: 13 residues. The V gene lost 4 bases and the J gene lost 8 bases, with 13 bases spanning the gap. Germline V gives CDR1 LNHDA, CDR2 SQIVND (reference sequence).

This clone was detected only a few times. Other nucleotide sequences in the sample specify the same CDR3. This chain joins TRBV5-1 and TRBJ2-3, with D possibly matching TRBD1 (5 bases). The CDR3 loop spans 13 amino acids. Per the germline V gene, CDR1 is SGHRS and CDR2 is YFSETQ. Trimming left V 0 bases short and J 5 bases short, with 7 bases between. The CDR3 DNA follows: TGCGCCAGCAGCTTGGGGGGCAGAGATACGCAGTATTTT. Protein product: CASSLGGRDTQYF.

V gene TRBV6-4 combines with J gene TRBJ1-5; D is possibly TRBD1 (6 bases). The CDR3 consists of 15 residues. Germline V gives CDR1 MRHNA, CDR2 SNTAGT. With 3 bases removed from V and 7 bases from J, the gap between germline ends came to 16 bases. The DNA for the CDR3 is TGTGCCAGCAGTGAAGGGGGGGCAGAGGGACAGCCCCAGCATTTT. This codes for CASSEGGAEGQPQHF.

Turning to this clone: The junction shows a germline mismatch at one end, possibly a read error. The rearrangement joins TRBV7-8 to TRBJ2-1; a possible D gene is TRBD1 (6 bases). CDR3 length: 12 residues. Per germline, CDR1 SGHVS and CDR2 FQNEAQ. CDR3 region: CASSLAAQGQFF. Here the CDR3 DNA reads TGTGCCAGCAGCCTAGCAGCACAGGGGCAGTTCTTC.

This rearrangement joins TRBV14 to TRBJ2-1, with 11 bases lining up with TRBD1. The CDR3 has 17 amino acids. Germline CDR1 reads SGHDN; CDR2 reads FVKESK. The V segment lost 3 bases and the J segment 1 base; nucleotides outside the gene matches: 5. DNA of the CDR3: TGTGCCAGCAGCCACCGGACAGGGGGCTGGTCCTACAATGAGCAGTTCTTC. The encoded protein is CASSHRTGGWSYNEQFF.

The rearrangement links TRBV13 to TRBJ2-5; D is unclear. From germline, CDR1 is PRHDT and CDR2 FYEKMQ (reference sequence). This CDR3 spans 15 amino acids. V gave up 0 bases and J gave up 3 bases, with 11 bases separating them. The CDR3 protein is CASSLGLGLEETQYF. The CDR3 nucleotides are TGTGCCAGCAGCTTAGGTCTTGGCCTGGAAGAGACCCAGTACTTC.

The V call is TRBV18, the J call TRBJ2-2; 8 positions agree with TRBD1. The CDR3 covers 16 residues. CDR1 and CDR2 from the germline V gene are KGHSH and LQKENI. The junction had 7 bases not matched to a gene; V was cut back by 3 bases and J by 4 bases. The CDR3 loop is CASSPAGQGPTGELFF. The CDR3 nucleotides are TGTGCCAGCTCACCTGCCGGACAGGGACCCACCGGGGAGCTGTTTTTT.

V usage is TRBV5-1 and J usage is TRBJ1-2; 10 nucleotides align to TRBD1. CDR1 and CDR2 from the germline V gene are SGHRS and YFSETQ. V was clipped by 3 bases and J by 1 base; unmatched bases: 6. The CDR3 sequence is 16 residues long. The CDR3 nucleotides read TGCGCCAGCAGCTGGGACAGGGGTGTCGTTAACTATGGCTACACCTTC. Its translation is CASSWDRGVVNYGYTF.

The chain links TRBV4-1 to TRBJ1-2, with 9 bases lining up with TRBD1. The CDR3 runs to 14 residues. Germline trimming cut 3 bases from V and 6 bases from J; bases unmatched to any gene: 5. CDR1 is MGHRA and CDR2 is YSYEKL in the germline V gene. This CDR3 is CASSHPGQGDGYTF. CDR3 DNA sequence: TGCGCCAGCAGCCATCCGGGACAGGGTGATGGCTACACCTTC.

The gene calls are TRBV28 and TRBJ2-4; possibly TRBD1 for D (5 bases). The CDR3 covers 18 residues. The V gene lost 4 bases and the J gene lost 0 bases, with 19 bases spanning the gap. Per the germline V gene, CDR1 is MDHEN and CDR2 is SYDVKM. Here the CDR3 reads CASSSAQGRPLAKNIQYF. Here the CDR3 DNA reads TGTGCCAGCAGTTCGGCCCAGGGCCGTCCTTTAGCCAAAAACATTCAGTACTTC.

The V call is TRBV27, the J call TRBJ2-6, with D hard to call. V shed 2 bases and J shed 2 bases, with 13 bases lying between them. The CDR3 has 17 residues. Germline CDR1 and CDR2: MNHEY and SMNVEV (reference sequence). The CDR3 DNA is TGTGCCAGCAGTTTACGGGTTCTCGAGCCTGGGGCCAACGTCCTGACTTTC. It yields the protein CASSLRVLEPGANVLTF.

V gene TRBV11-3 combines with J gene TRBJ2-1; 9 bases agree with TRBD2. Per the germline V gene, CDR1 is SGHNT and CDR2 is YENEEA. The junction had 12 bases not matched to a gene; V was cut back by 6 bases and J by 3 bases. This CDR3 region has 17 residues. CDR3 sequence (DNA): TGTGCCAGCAGTAGAGATCACGGACTAGCGCTCTACAATGAGCAGTTCTTC. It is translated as CASSRDHGLALYNEQFF.

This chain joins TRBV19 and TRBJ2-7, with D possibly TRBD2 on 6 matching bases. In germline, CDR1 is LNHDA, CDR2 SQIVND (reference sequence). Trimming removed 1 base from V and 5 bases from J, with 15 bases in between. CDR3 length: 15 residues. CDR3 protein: CASSIGAGGTDEQYF. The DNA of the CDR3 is TGTGCCAGTAGTATAGGGGCCGGGGGAACCGACGAGCAGTACTTC.

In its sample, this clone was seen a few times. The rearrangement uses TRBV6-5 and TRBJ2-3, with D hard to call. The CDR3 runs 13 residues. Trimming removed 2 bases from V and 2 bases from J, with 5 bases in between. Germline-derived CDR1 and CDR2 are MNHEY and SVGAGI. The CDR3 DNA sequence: TGTGCCAGCAGTTACGGCTCCACAGATACGCAGTATTTT. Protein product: CASSYGSTDTQYF.

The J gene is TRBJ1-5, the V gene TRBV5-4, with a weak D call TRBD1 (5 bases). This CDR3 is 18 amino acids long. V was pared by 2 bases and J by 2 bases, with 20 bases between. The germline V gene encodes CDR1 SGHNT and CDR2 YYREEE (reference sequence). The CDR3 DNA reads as TGTGCCAGCAGCTTCGTCGATGGGGGGGTCTTAGGCAATCAGCCCCAGCATTTT. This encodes CASSFVDGGVLGNQPQHF. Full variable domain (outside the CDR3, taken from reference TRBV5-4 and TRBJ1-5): ETGVTQSPTHLIKTRGQQVTLRCSSQSGHNTVSWYQQALGQGPQFIFQYYREEENGRGNFPPRFSGLQFPNYSSELNVNALELDDSALYLCASSFVDGGVLGNQPQHFGDGTRLSIL.

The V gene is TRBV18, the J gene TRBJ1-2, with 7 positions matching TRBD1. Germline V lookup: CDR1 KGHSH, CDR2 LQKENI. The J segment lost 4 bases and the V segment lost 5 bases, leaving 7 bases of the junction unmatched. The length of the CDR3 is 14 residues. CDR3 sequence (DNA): TGTGCCAGCTCAAGGACAGGAGAACGCTATGGCTACACCTTC. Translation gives CASSRTGERYGYTF.

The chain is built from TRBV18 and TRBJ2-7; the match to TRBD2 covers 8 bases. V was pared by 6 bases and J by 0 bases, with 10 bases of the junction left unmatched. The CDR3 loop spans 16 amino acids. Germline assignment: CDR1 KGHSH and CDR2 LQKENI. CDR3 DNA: TGTGCCAGCTCCCCTGGGCGGGAGGCCAGCTCCTACGAGCAGTACTTC. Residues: CASSPGREASSYEQYF.

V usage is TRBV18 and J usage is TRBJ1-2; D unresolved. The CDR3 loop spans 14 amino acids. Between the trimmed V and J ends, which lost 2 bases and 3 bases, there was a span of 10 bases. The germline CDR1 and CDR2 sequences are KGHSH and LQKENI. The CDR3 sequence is CASSPGQADYGYTF. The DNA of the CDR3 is TGTGCCAGCTCACCAGGGCAGGCAGACTATGGCTACACCTTC.